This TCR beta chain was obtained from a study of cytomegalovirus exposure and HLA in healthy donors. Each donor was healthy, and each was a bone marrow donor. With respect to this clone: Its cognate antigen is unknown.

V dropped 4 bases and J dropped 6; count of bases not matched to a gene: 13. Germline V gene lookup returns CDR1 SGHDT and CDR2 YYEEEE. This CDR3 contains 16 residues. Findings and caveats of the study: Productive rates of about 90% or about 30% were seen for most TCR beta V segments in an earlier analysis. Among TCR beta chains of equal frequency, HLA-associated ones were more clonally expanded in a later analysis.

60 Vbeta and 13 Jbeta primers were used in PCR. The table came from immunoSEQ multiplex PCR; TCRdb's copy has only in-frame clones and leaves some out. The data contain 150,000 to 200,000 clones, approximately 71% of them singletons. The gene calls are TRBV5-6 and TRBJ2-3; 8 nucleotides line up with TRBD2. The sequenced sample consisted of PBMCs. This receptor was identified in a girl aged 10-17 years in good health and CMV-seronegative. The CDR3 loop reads CASSRGGRGVWDTQYF. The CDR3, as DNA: TGTGCCAGCAGCAGGGGCGGGCGGGGGGTTTGGGATACGCAGTATTTT.